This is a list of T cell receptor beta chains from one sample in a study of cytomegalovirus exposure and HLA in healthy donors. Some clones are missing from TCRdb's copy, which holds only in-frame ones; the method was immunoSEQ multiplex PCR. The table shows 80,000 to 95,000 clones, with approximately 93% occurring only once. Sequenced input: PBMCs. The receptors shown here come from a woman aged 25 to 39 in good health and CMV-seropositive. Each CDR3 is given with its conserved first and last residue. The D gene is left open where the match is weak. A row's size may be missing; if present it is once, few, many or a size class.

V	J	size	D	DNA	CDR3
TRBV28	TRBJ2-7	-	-	TGTGCCACCAGGTCAGGGAAAACCTACGAGCAGTACTTC	CATRSGKTYEQYF
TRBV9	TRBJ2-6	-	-	TGTGCCAGCAGCGTAGCTACGAGGGCTGGGGCCAACGTCCTGACTTTC	CASSVATRAGANVLTF
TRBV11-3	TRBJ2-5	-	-	TGTGCCAGCAGTTTTTCCTCCTCCTGGACCCAGTACTTC	CASSFSSSWTQYF
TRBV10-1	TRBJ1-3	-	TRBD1	TGCGCCTCCAACAGGGGATCTGGAAACACCATATATTTT	CASNRGSGNTIYF
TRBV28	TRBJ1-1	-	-	TGTGCCAGCAGTTTAGCAGGGGCTGGAGAAGCTTTCTTT	CASSLAGAGEAFF
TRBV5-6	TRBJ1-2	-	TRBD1	TGTGCCAGCAGCTTGCCGCCGGGACAGGGTCCCCGGGGTGGCTACACCTTC	CASSLPPGQGPRGGYTF
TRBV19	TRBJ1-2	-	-	TGTGCCAGTAGTATCCCCCGTGGGAGTGGGGGCTACACCTTC	CASSIPRGSGGYTF
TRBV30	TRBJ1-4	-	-	TGTGCCTGGAGTGTACTGGGGGCGCGACCTAACGAAAAACTGTTTTTT	CAWSVLGARPNEKLFF
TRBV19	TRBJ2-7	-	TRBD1	TGTGCCAGTAGTTTCGGGACAGGTGACTACGAGCAGTACTTC	CASSFGTGDYEQYF
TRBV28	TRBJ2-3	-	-	TGTGCCAGCAGTTCCTTTAGGGGGGATACGCAGTATTTT	CASSSFRGDTQYF
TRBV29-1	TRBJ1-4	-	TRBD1	TGCAGCGTTGTCCACAGGGGGCAAGGAGAAAAACTGTTTTTT	CSVVHRGQGEKLFF
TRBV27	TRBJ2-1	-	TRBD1	TGTGCCAGCAGTATTCGAGGGGGCGGGAATGAGCAGTTCTTC	CASSIRGGGNEQFF
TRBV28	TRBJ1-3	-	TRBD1	TGTGCCAGCAGTTCGGACAGGGGGGCCGGAAACACCATATATTTT	CASSSDRGAGNTIYF
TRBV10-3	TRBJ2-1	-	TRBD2	TGTGCCATCAGCCGAGTCTGGGACGAAGGGACTAGCGGGAGGGCGGGGAAAAATGAGCAGTTCTTC	CAISRVWDEGTSGRAGKNEQFF
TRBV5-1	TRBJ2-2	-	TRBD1	TGCGCCAGCAGCTTGGGACAGGGTGGCACCGGGGAGCTGTTTTTT	CASSLGQGGTGELFF
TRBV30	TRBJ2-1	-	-	TGTGCCTGGAGGGTGAGCTCCTACAATGAGCAGTTCTTC	CAWRVSSYNEQFF
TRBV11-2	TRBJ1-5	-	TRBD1	TGTGCCAGCAGCTCTCCAATTAGCTACAGGGGTTATCAGCCCCAGCATTTT	CASSSPISYRGYQPQHF
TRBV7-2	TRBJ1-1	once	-	TGTGCCAGCAGCCTATTGGTCGAGAACACTGAAGCTTTCTTT	CASSLLVENTEAFF
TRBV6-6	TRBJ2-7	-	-	TGTGCCAGCAGGGTTCTATCTTCCTACGAGCAGTACTTC	CASRVLSSYEQYF
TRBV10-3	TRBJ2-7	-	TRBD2	TGTGCCATCAGTGAGCTGGCGGGAGGCCCCGGGGGGGAGCAGTACTTC	CAISELAGGPGGEQYF